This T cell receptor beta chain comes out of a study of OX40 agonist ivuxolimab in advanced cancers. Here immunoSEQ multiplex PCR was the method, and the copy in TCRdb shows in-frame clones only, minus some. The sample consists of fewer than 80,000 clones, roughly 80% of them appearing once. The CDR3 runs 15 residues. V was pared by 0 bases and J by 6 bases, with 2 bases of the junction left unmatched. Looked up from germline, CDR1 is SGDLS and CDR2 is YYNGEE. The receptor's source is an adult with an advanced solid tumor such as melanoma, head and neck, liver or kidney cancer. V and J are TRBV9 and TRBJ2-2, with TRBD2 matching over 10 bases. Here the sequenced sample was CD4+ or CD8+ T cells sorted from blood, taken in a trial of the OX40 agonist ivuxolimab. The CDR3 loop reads CASSVASGRAGELFF. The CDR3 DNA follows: TGTGCCAGCAGCGTAGCGAGCGGGAGGGCCGGGGAGCTGTTTTTT.